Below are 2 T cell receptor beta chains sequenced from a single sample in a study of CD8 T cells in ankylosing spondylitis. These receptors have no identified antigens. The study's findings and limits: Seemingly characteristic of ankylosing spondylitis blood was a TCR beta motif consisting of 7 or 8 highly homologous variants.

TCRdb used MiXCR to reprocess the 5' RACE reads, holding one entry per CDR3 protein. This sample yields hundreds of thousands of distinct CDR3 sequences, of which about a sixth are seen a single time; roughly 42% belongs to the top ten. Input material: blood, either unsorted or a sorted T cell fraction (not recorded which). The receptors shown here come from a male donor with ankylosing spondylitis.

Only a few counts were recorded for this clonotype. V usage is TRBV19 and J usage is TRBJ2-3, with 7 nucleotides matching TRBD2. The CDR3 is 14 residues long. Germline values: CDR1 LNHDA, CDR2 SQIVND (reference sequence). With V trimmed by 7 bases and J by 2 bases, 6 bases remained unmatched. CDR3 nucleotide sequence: TGTGCCAGTAATGGGGGGGTCAACACAGATACGCAGTATTTT. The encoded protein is CASNGGVNTDTQYF.

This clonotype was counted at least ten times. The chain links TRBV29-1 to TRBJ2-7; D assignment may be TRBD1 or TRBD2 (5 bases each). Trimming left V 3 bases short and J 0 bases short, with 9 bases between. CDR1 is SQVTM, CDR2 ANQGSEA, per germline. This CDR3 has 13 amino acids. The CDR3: CSVDMGPSYEQYF. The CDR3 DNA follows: TGCAGCGTTGATATGGGACCCTCCTACGAGCAGTACTTC.